This paragraph covers one T cell receptor (beta chain) sequence. Its antigen remains unknown. Profiling relied on immunoSEQ multiplex PCR, and the TCRdb table lists in-frame clones only, not all of them. The sample records about 70,000 clones, around 86% being singletons. Patients with autoimmune history or systemic immunosuppression were excluded. The sample comes from a study of OX40 agonist ivuxolimab in advanced cancers. Across the whole study: Dose-escalation subjects each had hepatocellular carcinoma, melanoma, renal cell or head and neck cancer.

Study findings and constraints: Expansion of clones was among the lowest in partial responders at 0.1-3.0 mg/kg.

Between the trimmed V and J ends, which lost 1 base and 2 bases, there was a span of 18 bases. The CDR3 sequence is 18 residues long. Germline CDR1 reads PRHDT; CDR2 reads FYEKMQ (reference sequence). The starting material was CD4+ or CD8+ T cells sorted from blood, obtained in a trial of the OX40 agonist ivuxolimab. The TCR sequence derives from an adult with an advanced solid tumor such as melanoma, head and neck, liver or kidney cancer. The gene calls are TRBV13 and TRBJ2-1, with D perhaps matching TRBD2 (5 bases). The CDR3 DNA reads as TGTGCCAGCAGCTTAGAAACGGCCCATGAGCGGACCTACAATGAGCAGTTCTTC. Translated, it gives CASSLETAHERTYNEQFF.